This T cell receptor beta chain stems from a study of CD8+ T cells in alopecia areata. Study-level background: Tofacitinib administration to treated patients was oral, at 5 to 10 mg twice daily.

Trimming took 0 bases from V and 6 from J; bases not matched to a gene: 3. Per the germline V gene, CDR1 is SQVTM and CDR2 is ANQGSEA. The CDR3 has 14 residues. This clone was observed once. Its antigen is as yet unknown. The authors extracted RNA and reverse transcribed it into cDNA as the sequencing template. Measured with immunoSEQ multiplex PCR; TCRdb has only the in-frame clones, and not every one. The repertoire consists of 150,000 or so clones, with 75% to 90% occurring once and the leading ten covering over 13%. Points from the study as a whole: TCRs were shared less clearly across patients than in mice, possibly for HLA-related reasons.

The material was CD8+ T cells sorted from blood, obtained at week 0. The chain couples TRBV29-1 to TRBJ1-2, with 11 bases lining up with TRBD1. This clonotype was sampled from a human donor with alopecia areata. CDR3 amino acids: CSVEELDRGHGYTF. The CDR3 DNA is TGCAGCGTTGAAGAACTGGACAGGGGGCATGGCTACACCTTC.